This TCR beta chain was sequenced for a study of graft-versus-host responses after intestinal transplantation. Study-wide points: Some GvH clones appeared in ileal mucosa or blood before recipient bone marrow.

This CDR3 has 15 amino acids. Germline loops: CDR1 MDHEN, CDR2 SYDVKM. V shed 5 bases and J shed 5 bases, with 15 bases lying between them. Points on this clone: Its antigen is not identified.

Profiled with immunoSEQ multiplex PCR; TCRdb holds only in-frame clones, not every one. Among under 140,000 clones listed, 80% to 95% were seen once. The clonotype originates from a human donor who received an intestinal transplant. V and J are TRBV28 and TRBJ2-2, with D uncertain. The source material was unstimulated CD8+ T cells sorted from spleen or lymph node cells, sampled before intestinal transplant. CDR3 nucleotides: TGTGCCAGCAGTGTAGGCACGGTCAGTACCGGGGAGCTGTTTTTT. Its protein is CASSVGTVSTGELFF. Variable domain in full (rest from reference TRBV28 and TRBJ2-2): DVKVTQSSRYLVKRTGEKVFLECVQDMDHENMFWYRQDPGLGLRLIYFSYDVKMKEKGDIPEGYSVSREKKERFSLILESASTNQTSMYLCASSVGTVSTGELFFGEGSRLTVL.